The 2 T cell receptor beta chains reported below all come from one sample, sequenced in a study of T cell repertoires in cytomegalovirus infection. MiXCR was run by TCRdb on the reads, yielding one entry per CDR3 protein. The data show about 300,000 distinct CDR3 sequences, around 10% seen once. The source material was PBMCs. These receptors were taken from a human donor in good health (CMV status not recorded). Some clones in this sample may be carry-over from other donors' samples.

This clonotype was seen more than once but under ten times. The gene calls are TRBV12-3 or TRBV12-4 and TRBJ2-5, with a possible D match to TRBD1 (6 bases). The CDR3 length is 15 residues. V was pared by 5 bases and J by 4 bases, with 17 bases between. The CDR3 coding sequence is TGTGCCAGCAGTGCTTCAGGGGTTAGGGGAGAGACCCAGTACTTC. Protein sequence: CASSASGVRGETQYF.

There are many counts of this clonotype. The genes are TRBV7-9 and TRBJ1-4; 7 bases match TRBD1. The CDR3 is made up of 14 amino acids. The J segment lost 7 bases and the V segment lost 2 bases, leaving 4 bases of the junction unmatched. Germline CDR1 SEHNR, CDR2 FQNEAQ (reference sequence). DNA for the CDR3: TGTGCCAGCAGCTTAATGACAGGGAGTGAAAAACTGTTTTTT. Protein product: CASSLMTGSEKLFF. The full variable domain, completed using reference TRBV7-9 and TRBJ1-4, is DTGVSQNPRHKITKRGQNVTFRCDPISEHNRLYWYRQTLGQGPEFLTYFQNEAQLEKSRLLSDRFSAERPKGSFSTLEIQRTEQGDSAMYLCASSLMTGSEKLFFGSGTQLSVL.